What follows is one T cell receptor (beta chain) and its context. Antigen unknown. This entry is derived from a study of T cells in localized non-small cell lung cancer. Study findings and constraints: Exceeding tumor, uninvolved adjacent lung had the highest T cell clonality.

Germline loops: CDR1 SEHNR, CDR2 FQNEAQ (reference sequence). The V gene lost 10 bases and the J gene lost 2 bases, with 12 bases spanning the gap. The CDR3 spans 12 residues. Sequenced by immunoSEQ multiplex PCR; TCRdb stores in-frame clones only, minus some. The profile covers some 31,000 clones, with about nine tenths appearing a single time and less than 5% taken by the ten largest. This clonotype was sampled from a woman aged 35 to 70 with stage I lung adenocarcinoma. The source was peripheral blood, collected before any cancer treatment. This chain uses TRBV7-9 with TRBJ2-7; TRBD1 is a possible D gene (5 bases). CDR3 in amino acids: CAILEGAYEQYF. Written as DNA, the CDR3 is TGTGCCATTCTCGAAGGGGCCTACGAGCAGTACTTC.